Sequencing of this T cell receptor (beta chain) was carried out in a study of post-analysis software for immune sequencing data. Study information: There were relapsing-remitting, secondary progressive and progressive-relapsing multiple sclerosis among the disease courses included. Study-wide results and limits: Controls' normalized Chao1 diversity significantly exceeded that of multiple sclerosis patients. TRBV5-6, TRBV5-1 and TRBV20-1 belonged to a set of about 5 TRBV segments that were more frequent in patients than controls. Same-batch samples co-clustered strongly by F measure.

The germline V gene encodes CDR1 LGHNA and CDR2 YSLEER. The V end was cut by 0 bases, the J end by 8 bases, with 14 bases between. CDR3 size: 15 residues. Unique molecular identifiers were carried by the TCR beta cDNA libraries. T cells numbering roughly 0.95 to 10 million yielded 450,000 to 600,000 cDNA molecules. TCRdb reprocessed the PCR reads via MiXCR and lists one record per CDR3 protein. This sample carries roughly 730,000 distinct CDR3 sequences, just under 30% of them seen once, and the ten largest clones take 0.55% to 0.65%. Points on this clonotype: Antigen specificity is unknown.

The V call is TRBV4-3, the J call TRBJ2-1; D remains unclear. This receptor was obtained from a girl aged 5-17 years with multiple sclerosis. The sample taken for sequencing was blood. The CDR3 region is CASSQEFLTAHEQFF. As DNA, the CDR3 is TGCGCCAGCAGCCAAGAATTCTTGACGGCGCATGAGCAGTTCTTC.